The rows below give T cell receptor beta chains drawn from one sample of a study of graft-versus-host responses after intestinal transplantation. Profiling relied on immunoSEQ multiplex PCR, and the TCRdb table lists in-frame clones only, not all of them. Seen here are about 17,000 clones, approximately 40% observed once, and the top ten hold about 3.5%. The starting material was alloreactive CD8+ T cells from a mixed lymphocyte reaction culture, obtained before intestinal transplant. The receptor source for this set is a human patient who received an intestinal transplant. The CDR3 runs from the conserved cysteine through the conserved F or W. A D gene is named only where the DNA matches it firmly. Expanded clones get a size class; other rows say once, few or many, or leave the size out.

j_call | clone_size | v_call | cdr3_length | d_call | cdr3_aa | cdr3_nt
TRBJ2-7 | . | TRBV19 | 16 | . | CASSTWPGPDPYEQYF | TGTGCCAGTAGTACCTGGCCGGGGCCAGATCCCTACGAGCAGTACTTC
TRBJ2-1 | . | TRBV7-9 | 15 | . | CAIWGAGSSYNEQFF | TGTGCCATATGGGGTGCGGGCAGCTCCTACAATGAGCAGTTCTTC
TRBJ2-7 | . | TRBV6-5 | 10 | . | CATIGGEQYF | TGTGCCACTATAGGAGGAGAGCAGTACTTC
TRBJ1-2 | . | TRBV18 | 16 | . | CASSPLELVANYGYTF | TGTGCCAGCTCACCACTGGAGCTTGTCGCTAACTATGGCTACACCTTC
TRBJ1-2 | . | TRBV19 | 16 | TRBD1 | CASANRGPGWGYGYTF | TGTGCCAGTGCTAACAGGGGGCCGGGTTGGGGCTATGGCTACACCTTC
TRBJ1-1 | . | TRBV7-8 | 12 | . | CASSLGLTEAFF | TGTGCCAGCAGCTTGGGGCTGACTGAAGCTTTCTTT
TRBJ2-3 | . | TRBV28 | 16 | . | CASSSPLETGTDTQYF | TGTGCCAGCAGTTCCCCTCTAGAGACCGGCACAGATACGCAGTATTTT
TRBJ2-1 | . | TRBV6-5 | 15 | TRBD2 | CASTPGLAGDYEQFF | TGTGCCAGCACCCCCGGACTAGCGGGAGACTATGAGCAGTTCTTC
TRBJ2-7 | . | TRBV7-8 | 13 | . | CASSLFLSYEQYF | TGTGCCAGCAGCTTATTCCTCTCCTACGAGCAGTACTTC
TRBJ2-3 | few | TRBV5-1 | 17 | . | CASSLDSLLFVPNTQYF | TGCGCCAGCAGCTTGGATAGCCTCCTCTTTGTGCCGAATACGCAGTATTTT
TRBJ2-1 | few | TRBV6-1 | 12 | . | CASSLGYNEQFF | TGTGCCAGCAGTTTAGGTTACAATGAGCAGTTCTTC
TRBJ2-7 | medium-sized | TRBV5-6 | 13 | . | CASSPGPRYEQYF | TGTGCCAGCAGCCCGGGACCGCGCTACGAGCAGTACTTC
TRBJ1-4 | few | TRBV4-1 | 18 | . | CASSRPWGARGTNEKLFF | TGCGCCAGCAGTCGACCGTGGGGGGCGAGGGGGACTAATGAAAAACTGTTTTTT
TRBJ1-1 | . | TRBV27 | 15 | . | CASMGLGSWDAEAFF | TGTGCCAGCATGGGGTTGGGCTCGTGGGACGCTGAAGCTTTCTTT
TRBJ2-7 | . | TRBV28 | 16 | . | CASSLRIGRGRGEQYF | TGTGCCAGCAGTTTACGGATCGGTAGGGGTCGGGGGGAGCAGTACTTC
TRBJ2-1 | . | TRBV9 | 13 | TRBD2 | CASSVGSGNEQFF | TGTGCCAGCAGCGTTGGTAGCGGGAATGAGCAGTTCTTC
TRBJ1-2 | once | TRBV5-6 | 16 | . | CASVVVNSREAYGYTF | TGTGCCAGCGTAGTCGTCAATAGTCGAGAGGCCTATGGCTACACCTTC
TRBJ1-5 | few | TRBV6-5 | 13 | . | CASSYGGGQPQHF | TGTGCCAGCAGTTACGGGGGAGGACAGCCCCAGCATTTT
TRBJ2-1 | . | TRBV28 | 20 | TRBD2 | CASRTLAAANLAEDYNEQFF | TGTGCCAGCAGGACCCTAGCGGCCGCTAATCTAGCGGAAGATTACAATGAGCAGTTCTTC
TRBJ2-7 | . | TRBV11-1 | 12 | TRBD1 | CASSPGQHEQYF | TGTGCCAGCAGCCCGGGACAGCACGAGCAGTACTTC
TRBJ2-7 | medium-sized | TRBV27 | 9 | . | CASSLEQYF | TGTGCCAGCAGTTTAGAGCAGTACTTC
TRBJ1-2 | . | TRBV11-2 | 16 | . | CASSSYQWATFYGYTF | TGTGCCAGCAGCTCTTACCAGTGGGCCACCTTCTATGGCTACACCTTC
TRBJ2-1 | few | TRBV9 | 18 | TRBD2 | CASSPFDGTSFRYNEQFF | TGTGCCAGCAGCCCCTTTGACGGGACTAGCTTCAGGTACAATGAGCAGTTCTTC
TRBJ1-1 | few | TRBV2 | 13 | . | CASSGSSYTEAFF | TGTGCCAGCAGTGGCAGCTCTTACACTGAAGCTTTCTTT